This entry lists 8 T cell receptor beta chains sequenced from one sample in a study of memory CD4+ T cells and cytomegalovirus serostatus. Single viable CD3+CD4+CD8-CD45RO+ cells were sorted as the memory CD4+ T cells. The protocol was immunoSEQ multiplex PCR, while the TCRdb copy is restricted to in-frame clones and leaves out a portion. Of about 52,000 clones detected, about 86% appear once; the ten largest clones hold 2%. Sequenced: memory CD4+ T cells from blood. All receptors come from an adult in good health and CMV-seropositive.

The chain has TRBV18 and TRBJ1-4; 11 nucleotides match TRBD1. The length of the CDR3 is 15 residues. CDR1 KGHSH and CDR2 LQKENI come from the germline V gene. V shed 3 bases and J 7 bases; nucleotides not matched to a gene: 4. In DNA form, the CDR3 reads TGTGCCAGCTCACCTTACGGGACAGGGGGTGAAAAACTGTTTTTT. As protein: CASSPYGTGGEKLFF.

V gene TRBV29-1 combines with J gene TRBJ2-1; D is unclear. Per germline, CDR1 SQVTM and CDR2 ANQGSEA. Trimming took off 0 bases at V and 10 bases at J, with 13 bases between the two ends. The CDR3 is made up of 13 amino acids. The CDR3, as DNA: TGCAGCGTTGAAGAGGCAATGGTATCGGAGCAGTTCTTC. The encoded protein is CSVEEAMVSEQFF.

The rearrangement joins TRBV4-2 to TRBJ2-2; 7 bases are shared with TRBD2. V dropped 5 bases and J dropped 4; count of bases not matched to a gene: 7. The CDR3 totals 15 residues. The germline V gene has CDR1 LGHNA and CDR2 YNFKEQ. CDR3 loop: CASSFGGSGTGELFF. DNA of the CDR3: TGTGCCAGCAGCTTTGGCGGGAGTGGCACCGGGGAGCTGTTTTTT.

The chain carries TRBV28 and TRBJ2-7; 7 nucleotides line up with TRBD2. With V trimmed by 5 bases and J by 5 bases, 18 bases remained unmatched. This CDR3 contains 17 residues. The germline V gene encodes CDR1 MDHEN and CDR2 SYDVKM. CDR3 sequence (DNA): TGTGCCAGCAGTACCCCTACCCTCGGCGGGGGAGTGGACGAGCAGTACTTC. Encoded protein: CASSTPTLGGGVDEQYF. The full variable domain, rest sourced from reference TRBV28 and TRBJ2-7, is DVKVTQSSRYLVKRTGEKVFLECVQDMDHENMFWYRQDPGLGLRLIYFSYDVKMKEKGDIPEGYSVSREKKERFSLILESASTNQTSMYLCASSTPTLGGGVDEQYFGPGTRLTVT.

The chain combines TRBV9 with TRBJ2-5; no firm D call. Germline lookup yields CDR1 SGDLS and CDR2 YYNGEE. V shed 4 bases and J shed 5 bases, with 15 bases lying between them. The CDR3 sequence is 14 residues long. The CDR3, as DNA: TGTGCCAGCAGCTCCTCGTCCCCTGGGGAGACCCAGTACTTC. Its protein is CASSSSSPGETQYF.

The chain combines TRBV5-1 with TRBJ2-2; D remains unclear. Trimming took off 0 bases at V and 5 bases at J, with 14 bases between the two ends. In germline, CDR1 is SGHRS, CDR2 YFSETQ. The CDR3 extends over 16 amino acids. CDR3 region: CASSLVRMRSTGELFF. As DNA, the CDR3 is TGCGCCAGCAGCTTGGTGCGCATGCGATCAACCGGGGAGCTGTTTTTT.

V gene TRBV14 combines with J gene TRBJ2-1; TRBD2 aligns across 12 bases. Per germline, CDR1 SGHDN and CDR2 FVKESK. There are 17 residues in the CDR3. The junction had 8 bases not matched to a gene; V was cut back by 5 bases and J by 3 bases. CDR3 sequence: CASSASLAGGRYNEQFF. The CDR3, as DNA: TGTGCCAGCAGCGCCTCACTAGCGGGAGGCCGCTACAATGAGCAGTTCTTC.

The J gene is TRBJ2-3, the V gene TRBV7-2, with 9 bases aligning to TRBD2. Germline trimming cut 7 bases from V and 4 bases from J; bases unmatched to any gene: 6. The germline V gene encodes CDR1 SGHTA and CDR2 FQGNSA. The CDR3 spans 14 residues. The CDR3 DNA sequence: TGTGCCAGCACCGGGACTAGCTCTTCAGATACGCAGTATTTT. Translated: CASTGTSSSDTQYF.